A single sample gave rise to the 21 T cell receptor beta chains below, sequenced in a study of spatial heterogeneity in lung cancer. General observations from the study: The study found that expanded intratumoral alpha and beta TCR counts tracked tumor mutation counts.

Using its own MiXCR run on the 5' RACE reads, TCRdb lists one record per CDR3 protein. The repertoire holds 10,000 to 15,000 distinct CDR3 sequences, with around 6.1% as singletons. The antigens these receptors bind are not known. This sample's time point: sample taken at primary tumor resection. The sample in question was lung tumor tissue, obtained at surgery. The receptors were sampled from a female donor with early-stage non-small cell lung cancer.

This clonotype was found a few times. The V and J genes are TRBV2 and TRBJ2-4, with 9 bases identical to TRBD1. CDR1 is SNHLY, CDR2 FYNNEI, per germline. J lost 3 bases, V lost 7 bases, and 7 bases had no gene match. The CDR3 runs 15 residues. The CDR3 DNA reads TGTGCCAGCAAAACAGGGGGCTCGGGCAAAAACATTCAGTACTTC. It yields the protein CASKTGGSGKNIQYF.

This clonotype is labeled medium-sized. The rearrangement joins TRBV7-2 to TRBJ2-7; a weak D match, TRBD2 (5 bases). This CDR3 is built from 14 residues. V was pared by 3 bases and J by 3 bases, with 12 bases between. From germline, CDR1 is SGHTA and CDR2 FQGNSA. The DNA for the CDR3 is TGTGCCAGCAGCTTTGGGAGTACAAGCTACGAGCAGTACTTC. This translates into CASSFGSTSYEQYF.

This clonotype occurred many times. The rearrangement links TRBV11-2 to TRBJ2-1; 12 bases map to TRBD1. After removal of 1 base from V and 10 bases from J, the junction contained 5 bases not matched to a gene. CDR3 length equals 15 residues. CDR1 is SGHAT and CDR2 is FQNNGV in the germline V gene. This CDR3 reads CASSLVGTGGSEQFF. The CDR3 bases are TGTGCCAGCAGCTTAGTAGGGACAGGGGGCTCGGAGCAGTTCTTC.

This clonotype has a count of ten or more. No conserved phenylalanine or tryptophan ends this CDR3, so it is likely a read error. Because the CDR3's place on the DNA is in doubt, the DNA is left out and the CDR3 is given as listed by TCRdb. CDR3 sequence: CATSRGFGSSRDPHY. The chain uses TRBV15 and TRBJ1-1; TRBD1 is the table's D call and was not checked against the DNA. Looked up from germline, CDR1 is LNHNV and CDR2 is YYDKDF (reference sequence). The CDR3 has 15 amino acids, counting both end residues.

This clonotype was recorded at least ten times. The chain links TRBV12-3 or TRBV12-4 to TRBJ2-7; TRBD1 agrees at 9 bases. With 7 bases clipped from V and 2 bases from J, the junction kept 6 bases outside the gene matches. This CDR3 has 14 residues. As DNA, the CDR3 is TGTGCCAGCACCCTGGGACAGGGTCCCTACGAGCAGTACTTC. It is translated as CASTLGQGPYEQYF.

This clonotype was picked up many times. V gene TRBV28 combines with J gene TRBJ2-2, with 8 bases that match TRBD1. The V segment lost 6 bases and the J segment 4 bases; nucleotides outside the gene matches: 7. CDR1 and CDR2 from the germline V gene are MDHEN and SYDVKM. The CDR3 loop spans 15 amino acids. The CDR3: CASSTQGAGTGELFF. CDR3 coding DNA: TGTGCCAGCAGCACCCAGGGGGCTGGCACCGGGGAGCTGTTTTTT.

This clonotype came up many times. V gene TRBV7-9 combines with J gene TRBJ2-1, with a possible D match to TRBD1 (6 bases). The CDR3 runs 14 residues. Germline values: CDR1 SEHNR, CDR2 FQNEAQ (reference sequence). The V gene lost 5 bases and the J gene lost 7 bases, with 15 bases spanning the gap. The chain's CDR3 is CASSRPGHSNEQFF. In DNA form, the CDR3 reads TGTGCCAGCAGCCGTCCGGGACATTCAAATGAGCAGTTCTTC.

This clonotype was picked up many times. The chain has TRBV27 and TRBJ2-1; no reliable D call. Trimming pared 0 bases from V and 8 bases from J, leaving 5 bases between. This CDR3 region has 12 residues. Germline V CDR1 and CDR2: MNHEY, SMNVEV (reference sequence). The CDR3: CASSLSVDEQFF. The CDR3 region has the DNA TGTGCCAGCAGTTTATCGGTGGATGAGCAGTTCTTC.

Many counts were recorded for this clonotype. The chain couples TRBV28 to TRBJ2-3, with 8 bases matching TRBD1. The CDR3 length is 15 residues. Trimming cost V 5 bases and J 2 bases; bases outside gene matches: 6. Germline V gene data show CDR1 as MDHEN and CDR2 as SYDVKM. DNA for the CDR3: TGTGCCAGCAGTAACCGGGACAGGTACACAGATACGCAGTATTTT. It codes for CASSNRDRYTDTQYF. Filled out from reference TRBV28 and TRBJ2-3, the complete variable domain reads DVKVTQSSRYLVKRTGEKVFLECVQDMDHENMFWYRQDPGLGLRLIYFSYDVKMKEKGDIPEGYSVSREKKERFSLILESASTNQTSMYLCASSNRDRYTDTQYFGPGTRLTVL.

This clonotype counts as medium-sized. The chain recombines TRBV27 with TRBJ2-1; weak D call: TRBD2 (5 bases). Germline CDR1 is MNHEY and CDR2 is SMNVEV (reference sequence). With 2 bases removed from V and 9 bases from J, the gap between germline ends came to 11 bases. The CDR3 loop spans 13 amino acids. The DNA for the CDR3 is TGTGCCAGCAGTTTAGTAGTCCGGGGTGAGCAGTTCTTC. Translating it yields CASSLVVRGEQFF.

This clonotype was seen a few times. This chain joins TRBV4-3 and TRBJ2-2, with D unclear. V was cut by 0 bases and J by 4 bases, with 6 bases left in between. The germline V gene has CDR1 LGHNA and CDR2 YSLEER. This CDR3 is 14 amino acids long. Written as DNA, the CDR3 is TGCGCCAGCAGCCAAGAGTGGAGCACCGGGGAGCTGTTTTTT. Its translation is CASSQEWSTGELFF.

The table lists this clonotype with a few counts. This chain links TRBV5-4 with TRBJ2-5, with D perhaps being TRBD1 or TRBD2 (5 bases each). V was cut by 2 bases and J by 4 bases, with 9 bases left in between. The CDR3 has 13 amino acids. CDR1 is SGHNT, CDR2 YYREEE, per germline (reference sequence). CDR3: CASSFGAVETQYF. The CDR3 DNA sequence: TGTGCCAGCAGCTTCGGGGCTGTAGAGACCCAGTACTTC.

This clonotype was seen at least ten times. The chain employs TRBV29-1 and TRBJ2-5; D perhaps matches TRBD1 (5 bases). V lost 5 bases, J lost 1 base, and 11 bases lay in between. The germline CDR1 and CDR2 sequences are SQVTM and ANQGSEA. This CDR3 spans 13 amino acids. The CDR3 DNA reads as TGCAGCGTTCGTTCAGGGCCCCAAGAGACCCAGTACTTC. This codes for CSVRSGPQETQYF.

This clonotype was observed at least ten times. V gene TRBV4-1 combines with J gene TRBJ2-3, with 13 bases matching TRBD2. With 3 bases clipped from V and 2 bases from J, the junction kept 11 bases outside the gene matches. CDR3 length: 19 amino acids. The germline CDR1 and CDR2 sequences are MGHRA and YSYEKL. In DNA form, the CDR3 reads TGCGCCAGCAGCCACGGTACTAGCGGGAGGGACCGCTACACAGATACGCAGTATTTT. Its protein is CASSHGTSGRDRYTDTQYF.

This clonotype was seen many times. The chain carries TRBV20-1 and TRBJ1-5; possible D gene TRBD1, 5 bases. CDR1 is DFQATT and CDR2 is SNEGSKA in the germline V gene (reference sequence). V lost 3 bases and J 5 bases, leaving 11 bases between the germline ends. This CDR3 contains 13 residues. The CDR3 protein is CSASGDPDQPQHF. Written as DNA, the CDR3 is TGCAGTGCTAGCGGGGACCCGGATCAGCCCCAGCATTTT.

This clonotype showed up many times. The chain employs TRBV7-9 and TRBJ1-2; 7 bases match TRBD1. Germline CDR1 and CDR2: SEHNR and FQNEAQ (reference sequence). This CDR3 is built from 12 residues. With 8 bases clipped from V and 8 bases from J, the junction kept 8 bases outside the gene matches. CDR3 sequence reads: CASGRQGSGYTF. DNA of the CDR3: TGTGCCAGCGGGAGACAGGGATCCGGCTACACCTTC.

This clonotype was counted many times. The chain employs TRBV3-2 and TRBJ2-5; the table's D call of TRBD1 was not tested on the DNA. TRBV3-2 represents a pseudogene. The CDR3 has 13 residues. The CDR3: CARNRDRQETQYF. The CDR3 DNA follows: TGTGCCAGGAACCGGGACAGACAAGAGACCCAGTACTTC.

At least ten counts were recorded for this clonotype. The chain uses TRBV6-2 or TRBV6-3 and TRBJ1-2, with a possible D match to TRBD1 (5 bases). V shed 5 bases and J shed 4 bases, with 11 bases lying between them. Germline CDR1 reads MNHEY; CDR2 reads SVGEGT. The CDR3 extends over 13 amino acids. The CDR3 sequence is CASSQRDFYGYTF. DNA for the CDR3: TGTGCCAGCAGTCAGCGGGACTTCTATGGCTACACCTTC.

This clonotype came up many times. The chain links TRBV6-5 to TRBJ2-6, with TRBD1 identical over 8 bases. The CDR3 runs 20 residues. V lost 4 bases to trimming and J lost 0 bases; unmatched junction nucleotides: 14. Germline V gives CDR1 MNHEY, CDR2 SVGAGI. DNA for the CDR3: TGTGCCAGCAGTTCCACAACATCAGGGGGCCCAAGCTCTGGGGCCAACGTCCTGACTTTC. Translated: CASSSTTSGGPSSGANVLTF.

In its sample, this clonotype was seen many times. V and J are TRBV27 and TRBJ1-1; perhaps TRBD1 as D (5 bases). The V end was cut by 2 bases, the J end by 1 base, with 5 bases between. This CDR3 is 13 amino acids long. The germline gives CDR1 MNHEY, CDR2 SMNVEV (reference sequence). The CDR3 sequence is CASSLGQNTEAFF. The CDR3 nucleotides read TGTGCCAGCAGTTTAGGACAGAACACTGAAGCTTTCTTT.

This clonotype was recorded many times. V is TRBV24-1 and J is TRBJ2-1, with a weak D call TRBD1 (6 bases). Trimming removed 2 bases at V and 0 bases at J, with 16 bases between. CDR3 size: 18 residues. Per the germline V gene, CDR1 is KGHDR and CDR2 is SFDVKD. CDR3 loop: CATSDSRQVESSYNEQFF. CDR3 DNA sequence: TGTGCCACCAGTGATTCAAGACAGGTAGAAAGCTCCTACAATGAGCAGTTCTTC.